This TCR beta chain was recorded in a study of OX40 agonist ivuxolimab in advanced cancers. Background on the study: Treatment of patients was with ivuxolimab, an agonistic anti-OX40 (CD134) antibody. Checkpoint inhibitors had been given previously to under 50% of patients. General study points: Expanded clones were, on average, more numerous among CD8+ T cells than CD4+.

On this clone: Antigen unknown.

With autoimmune disease history or systemic immunosuppression, patients were excluded. Germline CDR1 is SGHTA and CDR2 is FQGNSA. V dropped 5 bases and J dropped 4; count of bases not matched to a gene: 5. CDR3 length: 14 amino acids. The protocol was immunoSEQ multiplex PCR, while the TCRdb copy is restricted to in-frame clones and leaves out a portion. The sample has over 55,000 clones; over 60% are singletons. This TCR derives from an adult with an advanced solid tumor such as melanoma, head and neck, liver or kidney cancer. J is TRBJ2-5 and V is TRBV7-2, with 9 bases matching TRBD1. Sequenced here: CD4+ or CD8+ T cells sorted from blood, sampled in a trial of the OX40 agonist ivuxolimab. DNA of the CDR3: TGTGCCAGCAGCATGGGACAGGGCCCAGAGACCCAGTACTTC. Protein product: CASSMGQGPETQYF.